This T cell receptor beta chain was identified in a study of OX40 agonist ivuxolimab in advanced cancers. This CDR3 is built from 15 residues. Germline V lookup: CDR1 SGHKS, CDR2 YYEKEE (reference sequence). The V end was cut by 1 base, the J end by 4 bases, with 14 bases between. This clone came up a few times. Sampling of blood occurred at baseline, cycle 4 day 1, and cycle 7 day 1. Generated by immunoSEQ multiplex PCR, the TCRdb table keeps only in-frame clones and is missing some. The sample lists about 61,000 clones, about 88% occurring once. The source was CD4+ or CD8+ T cells sorted from blood, collected in a trial of the OX40 agonist ivuxolimab. The receptor's source is an adult with an advanced solid tumor such as melanoma, head and neck, liver or kidney cancer. The rearrangement joins TRBV5-5 to TRBJ1-1; D unclear. The CDR3 loop reads CASSLLVRSVTEAFF. The DNA for the CDR3 is TGTGCCAGCAGCTTGTTGGTACGTTCTGTCACTGAAGCTTTCTTT.